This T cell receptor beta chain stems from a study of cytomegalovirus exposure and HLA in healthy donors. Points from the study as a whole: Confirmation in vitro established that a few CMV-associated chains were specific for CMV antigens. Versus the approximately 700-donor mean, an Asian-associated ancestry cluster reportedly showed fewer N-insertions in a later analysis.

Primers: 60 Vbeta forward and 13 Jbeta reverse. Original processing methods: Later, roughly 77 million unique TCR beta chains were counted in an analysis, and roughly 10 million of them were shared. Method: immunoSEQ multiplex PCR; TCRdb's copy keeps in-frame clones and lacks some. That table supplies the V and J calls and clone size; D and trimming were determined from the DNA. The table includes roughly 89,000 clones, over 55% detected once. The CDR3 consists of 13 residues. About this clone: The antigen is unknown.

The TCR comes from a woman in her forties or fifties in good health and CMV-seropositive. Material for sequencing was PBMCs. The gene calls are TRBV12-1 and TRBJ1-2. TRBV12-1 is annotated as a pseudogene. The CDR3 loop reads CASSFVLNYGYTF. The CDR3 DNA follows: TGTGCCAGCAGCTTTGTCTTGAACTATGGCTACACCTTC.